A single sample is the source of the 28 T cell receptor beta chains below, sequenced in a study of shared clonotypes between healthy human individuals. TCRdb keeps only in-frame clones here, not all; method: immunoSEQ multiplex PCR. The sample has hundreds of thousands of clones; about 79% are singletons. The specimen sequenced was PBMCs. The receptors derive from a woman aged 40 to 50 in good health. Some clones in this sample may be carry-over from other donors' samples.

The chain couples TRBV14 to TRBJ2-5; TRBD1 matches 8 bases. J was trimmed by 4 bases and V by 4 bases; bases with no gene match: 5. From germline, CDR1 is SGHDN and CDR2 FVKESK. CDR3 length: 14 residues. The CDR3 region has the DNA TGTGCCAGCAGCCCGGCCGGGACAGGAGAGACCCAGTACTTC. Protein product: CASSPAGTGETQYF.

The J gene is TRBJ2-7, the V gene TRBV5-4, with 12 bases fitting TRBD1. CDR1 is SGHNT, CDR2 YYREEE, per germline (reference sequence). The CDR3 runs to 14 residues. J gave up 3 bases and V 4 bases, and 2 bases lay outside the gene matches. CDR3 region: CASSRDRGLYEQYF. Written as DNA, the CDR3 is TGTGCCAGCAGCCGGGACAGGGGGCTCTACGAGCAGTACTTC.

This chain links TRBV7-2 with TRBJ2-1; 7 bases map to TRBD2. Germline V gene data show CDR1 as SGHTA and CDR2 as FQGNSA. The CDR3 length is 15 residues. V shed 1 base and J 6 bases; nucleotides not matched to a gene: 6. This chain's CDR3 is CASSLGGGSINEQFF. Written as DNA, the CDR3 is TGTGCCAGCAGCTTAGGTGGCGGGAGTATCAATGAGCAGTTCTTC.

This chain joins TRBV7-8 and TRBJ2-3, with D perhaps assigned TRBD1 or TRBD2 (5 bases each). V lost 0 bases and J lost 1, with 8 bases in between. This CDR3 spans 15 amino acids. CDR1 SGHVS and CDR2 FQNEAQ come from the germline V gene. The DNA of the CDR3 is TGTGCCAGCAGCTTAGCGCAGGGACGCACAGATACGCAGTATTTT. The encoded protein is CASSLAQGRTDTQYF.

Concerning this clone: This specimen includes other DNA sequences encoding the same CDR3. The CDR3 is CASSLTGGANVLTF. The CDR3 nucleotides read TGTGCCAGCAGCTTAACTGGTGGGGCCAACGTCCTGACTTTC. This rearrangement joins TRBV7-3 to TRBJ2-6; D not certain. The CDR3 has 14 residues. The germline gives CDR1 SGHTA, CDR2 FQGTGA. Between the trimmed V and J ends, which lost 0 bases and 3 bases, there was a span of 3 bases.

The rearrangement uses TRBV9 and TRBJ2-3; TRBD2 is a possible D gene (6 bases). Trimming stripped 4 bases from V and 6 bases from J, with 24 bases between. This CDR3 is built from 17 residues. Per germline, CDR1 SGDLS and CDR2 YYNGEE. The CDR3 sequence: CASSPRSGTSIFDTQYF. The CDR3 DNA reads as TGTGCCAGCAGCCCCCGCAGTGGGACTTCCATCTTTGATACGCAGTATTTT. The full variable domain, rest sourced from reference TRBV9 and TRBJ2-3, is DSGVTQTPKHLITATGQRVTLRCSPRSGDLSVYWYQQSLDQGLQFLIQYYNGEERAKGNILERFSAQQFPDLHSELNLSSLELGDSALYFCASSPRSGTSIFDTQYFGPGTRLTVL.

The chain recombines TRBV15 with TRBJ2-5, with D tentatively TRBD1 (5 bases). The V gene's germline CDR1 is LNHNV and CDR2 YYDKDF (reference sequence). This CDR3 has 16 amino acids. Deletions cut 0 bases from V and 2 bases from J, with 13 bases between. Written as DNA, the CDR3 is TGTGCCACCAGCAGAGATCTTGGGGCGCATCAAGAGACCCAGTACTTC. As protein: CATSRDLGAHQETQYF.

This chain links TRBV2 with TRBJ1-6, with D tentatively TRBD1 (5 bases). The V end lost 7 bases, the J end lost 6 bases, and 16 bases lay between the germline ends. The CDR3 runs 15 residues. Germline V lookup: CDR1 SNHLY, CDR2 FYNNEI. The CDR3 DNA reads TGTGCCAGCAAGTTAACAGGAGGGTCTAATTCACCCCTCCACTTT. Protein sequence: CASKLTGGSNSPLHF.

The rearrangement joins TRBV11-3 to TRBJ2-1, with 14 bases aligning to TRBD2. V shed 5 bases and J 6 bases; nucleotides not matched to a gene: 9. Germline CDR1 is SGHNT and CDR2 is YENEEA. The CDR3 spans 17 residues. Written as DNA, the CDR3 is TGTGCCAGCAGCATACGCGGGACTAGCGGGAGCGGCAATGAGCAGTTCTTC. It yields the protein CASSIRGTSGSGNEQFF.

The V call is TRBV11-3, the J call TRBJ2-1; 8 nucleotides agree with TRBD2. Germline V gene lookup returns CDR1 SGHNT and CDR2 YENEEA. The trim removed 5 bases at V and 9 bases at J, leaving 6 bases unmatched. This CDR3 spans 13 amino acids. CDR3 sequence reads: CASSKGLDGEQFF. Here the CDR3 DNA reads TGTGCCAGCAGCAAGGGACTAGATGGTGAGCAGTTCTTC.

This clone came up a few times. Other DNA variants within this sample encode the same CDR3. This chain joins TRBV30 and TRBJ2-6, with D unresolved. This CDR3 is 15 amino acids long. V lost 0 bases to trimming and J lost 0 bases, with 6 bases between them. CDR1 GTSNPN and CDR2 SVGIG come from the germline V gene (reference sequence). CDR3 amino acids: CAWSVRASGANVLTF. The CDR3, as DNA: TGTGCCTGGAGTGTACGAGCCTCTGGGGCCAACGTCCTGACTTTC. Based on the CDR3 plus reference TRBV30 and TRBJ2-6, the full variable domain is SQTIHQWPATLVQPVGSPLSLECTVEGTSNPNLYWYRQAAGRGLQLLFYSVGIGQISSEVPQNLSASRPQDRQFILSSKKLLLSDSGFYLCAWSVRASGANVLTFGAGSRLTVL.

The chain recombines TRBV10-3 with TRBJ2-1; D is unclear. V shed 4 bases and J shed 7 bases, with 11 bases lying between them. Germline V gene sequence: CDR1 ENHRY, CDR2 SYGVKD. The CDR3 runs 13 residues. CDR3 residues: CAISATPNNEQFF. The CDR3 coding sequence is TGTGCCATCAGTGCCACTCCCAATAATGAGCAGTTCTTC.

Points on this clone: One end of the junction varies from germline; a read error may be responsible. The genes are TRBV19 and TRBJ1-1, with D perhaps matching TRBD1 (6 bases). Germline V gene sequence: CDR1 LNHDA, CDR2 SQIVND (reference sequence). This CDR3 has 15 residues. CDR3 sequence (DNA): TGTGCCAGTAGTGCTAGGACAGAGGTGAAGACTGAAGCTTTCTTT. Its translation: CASSARTEVKTEAFF. The full variable domain, with the rest looked up from reference TRBV19 and TRBJ1-1, is DGGITQSPKYLFRKEGQNVTLSCEQNLNHDAMYWYRQDPGQGLRLIYYSQIVNDFQKGDIAEGYSVSREKKESFPLTVTSAQKNPTAFYLCASSARTEVKTEAFFGQGTRLTVV.

This clone appeared a single time. This may come from a read error, since a much larger clone is one base off. The chain recombines TRBV30 with TRBJ2-7; 8 nucleotides align to TRBD2. CDR1 is GTSNPN and CDR2 is SVGIG in the germline V gene (reference sequence). V lost 0 bases and J lost 3; bases outside the gene matches: 4. CDR3 size: 14 residues. CDR3 sequence: CAWSVAGAGYEQYF. The CDR3 DNA reads as TGTGCCTGGAGTGTAGCGGGGGCTGGCTACGAGCAGTACTTC.

This clone has just one count. The rearrangement joins TRBV20-1 to TRBJ1-1; D is unresolved. Trimming took off 6 bases at V and 7 bases at J, with 12 bases between the two ends. The CDR3 loop spans 11 amino acids. The germline V gene has CDR1 DFQATT and CDR2 SNEGSKA (reference sequence). CDR3 sequence (DNA): TGCAGTGCCCCCACGCGGGTTGAAGCTTTCTTT. This sequence encodes CSAPTRVEAFF.

This clone was picked up many times. The rearrangement joins TRBV5-1 to TRBJ1-1; the D gene is possibly TRBD1 (5 bases). Germline CDR1 reads SGHRS; CDR2 reads YFSETQ. Deletions cut 0 bases from V and 5 bases from J, with 11 bases between. This CDR3 region has 14 residues. The CDR3 is CASSLAAGSTEAFF. The CDR3 bases are TGCGCCAGCAGCTTGGCGGCAGGGAGTACTGAAGCTTTCTTT. Full variable domain (outside the CDR3, taken from reference TRBV5-1 and TRBJ1-1): KAGVTQTPRYLIKTRGQQVTLSCSPISGHRSVSWYQQTPGQGLQFLFEYFSETQRNKGNFPGRFSGRQFSNSRSEMNVSTLELGDSALYLCASSLAAGSTEAFFGQGTRLTVV.

The CDR3 sequence: CASSDRWSEAFF. DNA for the CDR3: TGTGCCAGCAGCGACCGTTGGAGCGAAGCTTTCTTT. The chain is built from TRBV11-2 and TRBJ1-1; D gene unclear. V was shortened by 5 bases and J by 8 bases, with 12 bases between the two germline ends. Germline V gives CDR1 SGHAT, CDR2 FQNNGV. There are 12 residues in the CDR3. The full variable domain, completed using reference TRBV11-2 and TRBJ1-1, is EAGVAQSPRYKIIEKRQSVAFWCNPISGHATLYWYQQILGQGPKLLIQFQNNGVVDDSQLPKDRFSAERLKGVDSTLKIQPAKLEDSAVYLCASSDRWSEAFFGQGTRLTVV.

This clone was counted once. The V gene is TRBV9, the J gene TRBJ2-1; TRBD2 matches at 14 bases. With V trimmed by 0 bases and J by 6 bases, 2 bases remained unmatched. Germline assignment: CDR1 SGDLS and CDR2 YYNGEE. The CDR3 spans 16 residues. The CDR3 reads CASSVGTSGRSNEQFF. CDR3 nucleotides: TGTGCCAGCAGCGTAGGGACTAGCGGGAGGAGCAATGAGCAGTTCTTC.

This clone was counted a few times. This chain links TRBV7-8 with TRBJ1-2; D is unresolved. The CDR3 contains 14 residues. The germline V gene has CDR1 SGHVS and CDR2 FQNEAQ. Trimming left V 2 bases short and J 4 bases short, with 11 bases between. The CDR3 region is CASSLSADRYGYTF. In nucleotides, the CDR3 is TGTGCCAGCAGCTTATCGGCTGATCGCTATGGCTACACCTTC.

This clone appeared once. The chain carries TRBV13 and TRBJ1-1; no firm D call. Germline V gene sequence: CDR1 PRHDT, CDR2 FYEKMQ (reference sequence). The CDR3 has 15 residues. Trimming stripped 1 base from V and 1 base from J, with 10 bases between. As DNA, the CDR3 is TGTGCCAGCAGCTTAGTCATTTGGAGGAACACTGAAGCTTTCTTT. Amino acids: CASSLVIWRNTEAFF.

The chain carries TRBV27 and TRBJ1-2; no clear D gene. From germline, CDR1 is MNHEY and CDR2 SMNVEV (reference sequence). With 4 bases removed from V and 6 bases from J, the gap between germline ends came to 15 bases. This CDR3 spans 14 amino acids. The CDR3 region is CASSSVWANDGYTF. The CDR3 DNA reads TGTGCCAGCAGTTCGGTTTGGGCAAATGATGGCTACACCTTC.

Many counts were recorded for this clone. The V call is TRBV15, the J call TRBJ2-7; D might be TRBD2 (6 bases). The V gene lost 0 bases and the J gene lost 1 base, with 13 bases spanning the gap. The CDR3 spans 16 residues. Per germline, CDR1 LNHNV and CDR2 YYDKDF (reference sequence). CDR3 bases: TGTGCCACCAGCAGAGATCTAGCGAGCACGTCCTACGAGCAGTACTTC. Its translation: CATSRDLASTSYEQYF. The full variable domain, in which reference TRBV15 and TRBJ2-7 provide the parts outside the CDR3, is DAMVIQNPRYQVTQFGKPVTLSCSQTLNHNVMYWYQQKSSQAPKLLFHYYDKDFNNEADTPDNFQSRRPNTSFCFLDIRSPGLGDTAMYLCATSRDLASTSYEQYFGPGTRLTVT.

J is TRBJ2-3 and V is TRBV30, with 9 bases that match TRBD2. Germline loops: CDR1 GTSNPN, CDR2 SVGIG (reference sequence). V lost 3 bases and J lost 3; bases outside the gene matches: 4. This CDR3 is 14 amino acids long. The CDR3 protein is CAWRSSGRTDTQYF. The CDR3 nucleotides are TGTGCCTGGAGAAGTAGCGGGAGAACAGATACGCAGTATTTT.

As concerns this clone: This may be a read error, as it is one base from a much larger clone. In this CDR3 the conserved last residue, phenylalanine or tryptophan, is missing, so a read error is likely. The chain uses TRBV29-1 and TRBJ1-5, with D tentatively TRBD1 (6 bases). The CDR3 covers 13 residues. Germline V lookup: CDR1 SQVTM, CDR2 ANQGSEA. V shed 7 bases and J shed 3 bases, with 13 bases lying between them. The CDR3: CSASDRNNQPQHS. The CDR3 DNA reads as TGCAGCGCATCGGACAGAAACAATCAGCCCCAGCATTCT.

The rearrangement joins TRBV2 to TRBJ1-2, with D possibly matching TRBD1 (5 bases). CDR3 length equals 13 residues. V was pared by 1 base and J by 4 bases, with 7 bases between. Germline V CDR1 and CDR2: SNHLY, FYNNEI. CDR3 in amino acids: CASSEVRAYGYTF. Written as DNA, the CDR3 is TGTGCCAGCAGTGAAGTCAGGGCCTATGGCTACACCTTC.

The gene calls are TRBV5-4 and TRBJ1-1, with 7 bases aligning to TRBD1. The V gene end was trimmed by 4 bases and the J gene end by 4 bases; junction bases not matched to a gene: 10. This CDR3 comprises 15 residues. Germline V gene lookup returns CDR1 SGHNT and CDR2 YYREEE (reference sequence). The CDR3 spells CASSAPKQGITEAFF. CDR3 sequence (DNA): TGTGCCAGCAGCGCACCAAAACAGGGGATCACTGAAGCTTTCTTT.

This sequence joins TRBV6-5 and TRBJ2-5; D remains unclear. The DNA end is a closer match to TRBJ2-7, so the J assignment may be wrong. Germline V gene lookup returns CDR1 MNHEY and CDR2 SVGAGI. The CDR3 contains 15 residues. The DNA for the CDR3 is TGTGCCAGCAGTTCGTCCAGGACGGATACCTACGAGCAGTACTTC. This gives the protein CASSSSRTDTYEQYF.

The genes are TRBV5-1 and TRBJ2-5; 9 bases are shared with TRBD2. With 2 bases clipped from V and 2 bases from J, the junction kept 7 bases outside the gene matches. There are 16 residues in the CDR3. The germline V gene has CDR1 SGHRS and CDR2 YFSETQ. The CDR3 nucleotides read TGCGCCAGCAGCTTTACAGCGGGAGGTGGGCAAGAGACCCAGTACTTC. This sequence encodes CASSFTAGGGQETQYF.